The rows below give T cell receptor beta chains drawn from one sample of a study of T cells in Graves' hyperthyroidism and ophthalmopathy. Each CDR3 protein is one row after TCRdb ran MiXCR on the multiplex PCR reads. The data hold 350,000 to 400,000 distinct CDR3 sequences, with about 18% observed a single time. The sequenced material came from blood. All receptors derive from a woman under 30 with Graves' hyperthyroidism. Each CDR3 is given with its conserved first and last residue. D genes are given only for firm matches. Where a row states a size, it is once, few, many or the class of an expanded clone; other rows omit it.

j_call | clone_size | v_call | d_call | cdr3_nt | cdr3_aa
TRBJ1-5 | - | TRBV12-3/TRBV12-4 | - | TGTGCCAGCAGTTTAGGAGGGGCCCGTGATCAGCCCCAGCATTTT | CASSLGGARDQPQHF
TRBJ2-5 | - | TRBV9 | TRBD2 | TGTGCCAGCAGCGTAGCAGCGGGGGGAATGGAGACCCAGTACTTC | CASSVAAGGMETQYF
TRBJ2-7 | - | TRBV6-1 | - | TGTGCCAGCAGTGAAGCCGGCAGCGTTGAGCAGTACTTC | CASSEAGSVEQYF
TRBJ2-2 | many | TRBV15 | - | TGTGCCACCAACAGAGATGATAAGACAACGAACACCGGGGAGCTGTTTTTT | CATNRDDKTTNTGELFF
TRBJ2-5 | many | TRBV12-3/TRBV12-4 | TRBD2 | TGTGCCAGCAGAGCTAGCGGGGGGGCCGGGGAGACCCAGTACTTC | CASRASGGAGETQYF
TRBJ2-7 | many | TRBV20-1 | - | TGCAGTGCTACAGGGTGGTACGAGCAGTACTTC | CSATGWYEQYF
TRBJ2-5 | few | TRBV20-1 | TRBD2 | TGCAGTTGCCCATGGCGGGGGGGAAAAGAGACCCAGTACTTC | CSCPWRGGKETQYF
TRBJ1-2 | many | TRBV6-1 | - | TGTGCCAGCAGTCCGACAGACTATGGCTACACCTTC | CASSPTDYGYTF
TRBJ1-3 | - | TRBV9 | TRBD1 | TGTGCCAGCAGCGAGACAGGGTCCTCTGGAAACACCATATATTTT | CASSETGSSGNTIYF
TRBJ1-2 | many | TRBV12-3/TRBV12-4 | - | TGTGCCAGCCTGGGGAGGAGCTATGGCTACACCTTC | CASLGRSYGYTF
TRBJ1-2 | many | TRBV29-1 | TRBD1 | TGCAGCGTTGAAGATGGGACAGGGGTCGGCTATGGCTACACCTTC | CSVEDGTGVGYGYTF
TRBJ2-5 | - | TRBV7-6 | TRBD1 | TGTGCCAGCAGCTTCTCGACAGGGGGCCAAGAGACCCAGTACTTC | CASSFSTGGQETQYF
TRBJ2-7 | many | TRBV29-1 | TRBD1 | TGCAGCGTTGAAGATACCGGGACAGGGGGCAACGAGCAGTACTTC | CSVEDTGTGGNEQYF
TRBJ2-7 | - | TRBV3-1 | - | TGTGCCAGCAGCCATAGAGTCCGGAATCTCCCCAGCGAGCAGTACTTC | CASSHRVRNLPSEQYF
TRBJ1-1 | few | TRBV4-1 | TRBD1 | TGCGCCAGCAGCCAACCGGGACAGAAGCATACTGAAGCTTTCTTT | CASSQPGQKHTEAFF
TRBJ2-2 | many | TRBV7-6 | TRBD1 | TGTGCCAGCAGATCAGTCCGGACAGGGGGCCCCGGGGAGCTGTTTTTT | CASRSVRTGGPGELFF
TRBJ1-1 | many | TRBV5-6 | TRBD1 | TGTGCCAGCATCCCCCCCGACAGGGACACTGAAGCTTTCTTT | CASIPPDRDTEAFF
TRBJ1-5 | many | TRBV20-1 | - | TGCAGTGCTAGAGATCCGACGGCGAATCAGCCCCAGCATTTT | CSARDPTANQPQHF
TRBJ2-5 | - | TRBV2 | TRBD2 | TGTGCCAGCCGGGGGCGGCTAGCGGGGGGGCGGAGTCAAGAGACCAAGTACTTC | CASRGRLAGGRSQETKYF
TRBJ1-2 | many | TRBV24-1 | - | TGTGCCACCAGTGATTTGCCCGGGAATGGCTACACCTTC | CATSDLPGNGYTF
TRBJ2-7 | many | TRBV6-1 | - | TGTGCCAGCAGTGAAAGCGATGGGGCGCGTAACGAGCAGTACTTC | CASSESDGARNEQYF
TRBJ2-6 | many | TRBV15 | TRBD1 | TGTGCCACCAGCGTCAACAGGGGGCAAGGGGCCAACGTCCTGACTTTC | CATSVNRGQGANVLTF
TRBJ1-1 | many | TRBV2 | - | TGTGCCAGCAGTGAGGGAATTGGGGGGGGGAACACTGAAGCTTTCTTT | CASSEGIGGGNTEAFF
TRBJ2-7 | many | TRBV6-5 | TRBD1 | TGTGCCAGCAGAACCGGACAGGGGGCCTACGAGCAGTACTTC | CASRTGQGAYEQYF
TRBJ1-2 | many | TRBV20-1 | - | TGCAGTGCTAGGCGTAGAGCATTTGGTGGCTACACCTTC | CSARRRAFGGYTF
TRBJ1-5 | once | TRBV6-2/TRBV6-3 | TRBD1 | TGTGCCAGCATATCCCAACAGGGGCGGAATCAGCCCCAGCATTTT | CASISQQGRNQPQHF
TRBJ2-7 | many | TRBV6-5 | TRBD1 | TGTGCCAGCACGGACAGGGCCTCAATCGAGCAGTACTTC | CASTDRASIEQYF
TRBJ2-7 | many | TRBV12-3/TRBV12-4 | - | TGTGCCAGCGGAAAGGGCAGGGAAGTCGGCGAGCAGTACTTC | CASGKGREVGEQYF
TRBJ2-1 | - | TRBV20-1 | TRBD2 | TGCAGTGCTGCTCCCGGGACTAGCGTCTACAATGAGCAGTTCTTC | CSAAPGTSVYNEQFF
TRBJ2-7 | many | TRBV7-9 | TRBD2 | TGTGCCAGCAGCTCCCCCCGACTAGCGGGGGGGGTAGACGAGCAGTACTTC | CASSSPRLAGGVDEQYF
TRBJ2-5 | many | TRBV28 | TRBD1 | TGTGCCAGCAGTAGACAGGGGCAAGAGACCCAGTACTTC | CASSRQGQETQYF
TRBJ1-2 | few | TRBV6-1 | - | TGTGCCAGCAGTGAAATGCATCTACGGGGCTATGGCTACACCTTC | CASSEMHLRGYGYTF
TRBJ1-2 | many | TRBV6-1 | TRBD1 | TGTGCCAGCAGTGAAAACCGGGACAGGGAAGGAGGCTACACCTTC | CASSENRDREGGYTF
TRBJ1-5 | many | TRBV20-1 | TRBD1 | TGCAGTGCGAGGACAGGGGCTCAGCCCCAGCATTTT | CSARTGAQPQHF
TRBJ2-5 | many | TRBV3-1 | - | TGTGCCAGCACCTCGGTCACCAAGGGGACCCAGTACTTC | CASTSVTKGTQYF
TRBJ1-1 | many | TRBV6-5 | TRBD1 | TGTGCCAGCAGGGGCCTTAACAGGGGGGTGGGCACTGAAGCTTTCTTT | CASRGLNRGVGTEAFF
TRBJ2-7 | many | TRBV12-3/TRBV12-4 | TRBD1 | TGTGCCAGCAGTTCCTCGACAGGGAGAAGTTACGAGCAGTACTTC | CASSSSTGRSYEQYF
TRBJ2-5 | many | TRBV12-3/TRBV12-4 | TRBD2 | TGTGCCAGTAGTGGACTAGCGGGGGGCCATTTGGAGACCCAGTACTTC | CASSGLAGGHLETQYF
TRBJ1-5 | many | TRBV7-2 | - | TGTGCCAGCAGCTTAGCGGTGTCCAGCTTTGGCTTTAGCAATCAGCCCCAGCATTTT | CASSLAVSSFGFSNQPQHF
TRBJ2-7 | - | TRBV6-5 | - | TGTGCCAGCAGTTACCCGGCAGGGGCCATCTACGAGCAGTACTTC | CASSYPAGAIYEQYF
TRBJ2-3 | many | TRBV6-1 | - | TGTGCCAGCATGGGTGAGGAGGGGCGCGCAGATACGCAGTATTTT | CASMGEEGRADTQYF
TRBJ1-5 | - | TRBV4-1 | TRBD1 | TGCGCCAGCAGCCAAGAGGTTATGGGACAGGGTTTTCAGCCCCAGCATTTT | CASSQEVMGQGFQPQHF
TRBJ1-2 | many | TRBV11-3 | - | TGTGCCAGCAGCTTAGTGGGGGCGCGACGTGGTTATGGCTACACCTTC | CASSLVGARRGYGYTF
TRBJ2-5 | many | TRBV7-2 | - | TGTGCCAGCAGCCCCAAGACAATTCAGTACTTC | CASSPKTIQYF
TRBJ2-7 | many | TRBV20-1 | TRBD1 | TGCAGTGCCATCTATTGGACAGGCGGCGAGCAGTACTTC | CSAIYWTGGEQYF
TRBJ2-7 | - | TRBV11-2 | - | TGTGCCAGCAGCTTATCCAGACCGGGGACGGGCGATCAGTACTTC | CASSLSRPGTGDQYF
TRBJ2-5 | - | TRBV24-1 | - | TGTGCCACCAGCGAGGGGGTACGGGAGACCCAGTACTTC | CATSEGVRETQYF
TRBJ1-5 | many | TRBV20-1 | - | TGCAGTGCTGGACCAGGGTGGAATCAGCCCCAGCATTTT | CSAGPGWNQPQHF
TRBJ2-2 | - | TRBV6-1 | - | TGTGCCAGCAGTGAAGCTGTGACAGGAATCACCGGGGAGCTGTTTTTT | CASSEAVTGITGELFF
TRBJ2-7 | many | TRBV4-2 | TRBD2 | TGTGCCAGCAGCCAAGAACGGACTAGCGGGGGATACGAGCAGTACTTC | CASSQERTSGGYEQYF
TRBJ1-2 | many | TRBV6-1 | TRBD1 | TGTGCCAGGTCCGGGACAGGAGGTTATGGCTACACCTTC | CARSGTGGYGYTF
TRBJ1-2 | - | TRBV6-1 | TRBD1 | TGTGCCAGCAGCGGAAGACAGGGAGAAGTCTACACCTTC | CASSGRQGEVYTF